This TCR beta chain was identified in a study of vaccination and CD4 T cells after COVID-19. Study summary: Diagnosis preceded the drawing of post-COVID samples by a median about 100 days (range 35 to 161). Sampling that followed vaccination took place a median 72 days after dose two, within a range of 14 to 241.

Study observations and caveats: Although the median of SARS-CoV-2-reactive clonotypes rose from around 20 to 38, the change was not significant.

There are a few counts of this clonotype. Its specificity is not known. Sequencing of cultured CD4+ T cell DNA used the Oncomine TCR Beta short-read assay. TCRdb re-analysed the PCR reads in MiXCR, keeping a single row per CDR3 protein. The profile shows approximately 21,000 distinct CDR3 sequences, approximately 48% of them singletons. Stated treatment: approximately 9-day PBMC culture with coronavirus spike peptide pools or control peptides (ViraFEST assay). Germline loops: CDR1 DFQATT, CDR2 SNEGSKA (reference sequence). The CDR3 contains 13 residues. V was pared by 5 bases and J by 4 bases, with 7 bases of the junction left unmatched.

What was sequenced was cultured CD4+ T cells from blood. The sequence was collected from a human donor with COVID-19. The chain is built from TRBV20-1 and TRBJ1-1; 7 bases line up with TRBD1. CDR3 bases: TGCAGTGCTGAGAGCAGGGGGGGCACTGAAGCTTTCTTT. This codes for CSAESRGGTEAFF.